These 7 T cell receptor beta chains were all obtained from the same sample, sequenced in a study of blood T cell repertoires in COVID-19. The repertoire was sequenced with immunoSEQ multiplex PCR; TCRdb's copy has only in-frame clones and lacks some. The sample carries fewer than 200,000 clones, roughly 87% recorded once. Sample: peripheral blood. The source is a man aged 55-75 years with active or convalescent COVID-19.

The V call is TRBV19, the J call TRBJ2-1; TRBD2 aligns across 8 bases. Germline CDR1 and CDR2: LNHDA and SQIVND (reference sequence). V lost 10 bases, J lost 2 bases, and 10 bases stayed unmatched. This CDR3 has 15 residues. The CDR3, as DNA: TGTGCCACCGGGGGGGCAGGACGGACCTACAATGAGCAGTTCTTC. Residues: CATGGAGRTYNEQFF.

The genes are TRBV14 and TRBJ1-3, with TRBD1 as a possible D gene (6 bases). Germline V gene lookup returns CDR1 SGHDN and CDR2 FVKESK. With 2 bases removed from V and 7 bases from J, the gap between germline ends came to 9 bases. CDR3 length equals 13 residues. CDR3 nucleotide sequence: TGTGCCAGCAGCCAAACAGGGCGGAACACCATATATTTT. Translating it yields CASSQTGRNTIYF.

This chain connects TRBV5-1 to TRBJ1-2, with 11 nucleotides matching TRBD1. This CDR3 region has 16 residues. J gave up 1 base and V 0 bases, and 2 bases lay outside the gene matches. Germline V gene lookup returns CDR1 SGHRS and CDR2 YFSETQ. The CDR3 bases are TGCGCCAGCAGCTTGGAAGGGACAGGGGGTAACTATGGCTACACCTTC. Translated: CASSLEGTGGNYGYTF.

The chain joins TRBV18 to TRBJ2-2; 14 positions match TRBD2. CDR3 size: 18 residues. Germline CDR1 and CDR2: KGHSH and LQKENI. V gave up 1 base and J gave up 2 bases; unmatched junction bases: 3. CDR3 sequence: CASSPRTSGGPNTGELFF. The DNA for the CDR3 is TGTGCCAGCTCACCACGGACTAGCGGGGGGCCTAACACCGGGGAGCTGTTTTTT.

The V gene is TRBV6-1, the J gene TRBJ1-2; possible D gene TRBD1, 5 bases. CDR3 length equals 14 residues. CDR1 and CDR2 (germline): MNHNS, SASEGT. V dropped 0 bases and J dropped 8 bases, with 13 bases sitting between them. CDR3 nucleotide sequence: TGTGCCAGCAGTGAAGCGCCGGCAGGGTGGGGCTACACCTTC. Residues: CASSEAPAGWGYTF.

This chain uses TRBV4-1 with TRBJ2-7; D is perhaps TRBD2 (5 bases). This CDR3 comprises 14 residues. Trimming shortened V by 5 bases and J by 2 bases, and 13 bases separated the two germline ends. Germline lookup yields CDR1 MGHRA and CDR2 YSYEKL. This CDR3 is CASSTSTMPYEQYF. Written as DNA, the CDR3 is TGCGCCAGCAGCACGTCGACTATGCCCTACGAGCAGTACTTC.

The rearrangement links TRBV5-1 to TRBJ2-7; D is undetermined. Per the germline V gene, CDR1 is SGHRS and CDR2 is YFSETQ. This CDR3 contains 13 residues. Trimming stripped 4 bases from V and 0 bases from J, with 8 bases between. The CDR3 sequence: CASSLEASYEQYF. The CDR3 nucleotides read TGCGCCAGCAGCCTTGAGGCCTCCTACGAGCAGTACTTC. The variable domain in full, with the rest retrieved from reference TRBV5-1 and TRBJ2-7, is KAGVTQTPRYLIKTRGQQVTLSCSPISGHRSVSWYQQTPGQGLQFLFEYFSETQRNKGNFPGRFSGRQFSNSRSEMNVSTLELGDSALYLCASSLEASYEQYFGPGTRLTVT.